This TCR beta chain is drawn from a study of T cell responses to AZD1222 COVID-19 vaccine. Turning to this clone: Its antigen is undetermined.

Only in-frame clones appear in the TCRdb table, and some are missing; sequencing was by immunoSEQ multiplex PCR. The table lists under 200,000 clones, approximately 91% of them singletons. Findings and limits, study-wide: Unmutated variant regions are reportedly the target of nearly half of TCRs that are spike-specific. Repertoire samples came only from after the peak T cell response. Only a handful of AZD1222 recipients, six or seven in all, had baseline seropositivity.

V lost 4 bases, J lost 2 bases, and 9 bases lay in between. Germline V lookup: CDR1 KGHDR, CDR2 SFDVKD. The CDR3 is 14 amino acids. This specimen was peripheral blood, taken on day 0 of AZD1222 vaccination. The chain uses TRBV24-1 and TRBJ2-3; weak D call: TRBD1 (5 bases). The clonotype originates from an adult in good health. The CDR3 DNA sequence: TGTGCCACCAGTGACCCGACAGCCACAGATACGCAGTATTTT. This sequence encodes CATSDPTATDTQYF.